Sequencing of this T cell receptor (beta chain) was carried out in a study of blood T cell repertoires in COVID-19. As for the study in general: Both acute and convalescent COVID-19 samples were obtained from the United States, Italy and Spain.

Per the original data handling: Amplification of reference gene primers was used by the study to estimate nucleated cell counts. Clones were read by immunoSEQ multiplex PCR, and TCRdb kept only the in-frame ones, dropping some. Clone size and the V and J calls come from that table; the DNA yielded D and trimming. The sample records approximately 180,000 clones, 82% being singletons. Participant ages covered about 18 to 89 years across about 25 US areas. Cohorts were determined from participant-reported clinical history. Sample share makes this clone medium-sized. This receptor was taken from a woman in her sixties with acute COVID-19. The sample consisted of PBMCs or T cells enriched from blood (not recorded which).

CDR3 loop: CATKRGEDYNEQFF. CDR3 coding DNA: TGTGCCACAAAACGGGGGGAAGATTACAATGAGCAGTTCTTC. The chain joins TRBV28 to TRBJ2-1; TRBD2 matches 7 bases. The CDR3 contains 14 residues. Per germline, CDR1 MDHEN and CDR2 SYDVKM. Trimming removed 10 bases from V and 4 bases from J; junction bases left unmatched: 10.